This T cell receptor beta chain is from a study of T cells after yellow fever vaccination. Study details: Low-cell-number fractions underwent preparation using SMART-Seq v4 Ultra Low Input. Study-wide findings and caveats: Contaminating bulk clonotypes could be abundant in FACS-sorted repertoires.

MiXCR was run by TCRdb on the 5' RACE reads, yielding one entry per CDR3 protein. The data contain about 170,000 distinct CDR3 sequences, approximately 10% of them singletons. The CDR3 spans 15 residues. V lost 6 bases, J lost 0 bases, and 15 bases lay in between. CDR1 is MNHEY and CDR2 is SVGEGT in the germline V gene. This clonotype was detected only a few times. Its antigen is not identified. This sequence was found in a young man who received the YFV17D yellow fever vaccine. The V gene is TRBV6-2 or TRBV6-3, the J gene TRBJ2-7; D is perhaps TRBD1 (6 bases). The specimen comprised CD8+ T cells sorted from PBMCs, sampled 15 days after the yellow fever booster vaccination. The CDR3 sequence: CASRDRRFSSYEQYF. The CDR3 DNA follows: TGTGCCAGCAGAGACAGGCGCTTTAGCTCCTACGAGCAGTACTTC.